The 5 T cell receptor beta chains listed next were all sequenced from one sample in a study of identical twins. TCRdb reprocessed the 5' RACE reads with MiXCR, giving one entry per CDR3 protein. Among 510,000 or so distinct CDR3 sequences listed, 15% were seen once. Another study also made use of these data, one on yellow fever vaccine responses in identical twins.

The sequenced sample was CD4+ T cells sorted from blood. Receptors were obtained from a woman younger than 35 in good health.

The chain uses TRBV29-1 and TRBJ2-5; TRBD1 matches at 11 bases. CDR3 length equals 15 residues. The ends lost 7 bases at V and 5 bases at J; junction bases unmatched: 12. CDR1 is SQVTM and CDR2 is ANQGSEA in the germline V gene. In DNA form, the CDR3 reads TGCAGCGCCCTGAGGACAGGGGGCACGAGGGAGACCCAGTACTTC. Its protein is CSALRTGGTRETQYF.

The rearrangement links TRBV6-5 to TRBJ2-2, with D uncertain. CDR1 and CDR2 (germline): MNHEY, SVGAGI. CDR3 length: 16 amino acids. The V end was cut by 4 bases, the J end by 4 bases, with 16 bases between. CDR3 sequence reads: CASSSPARTGTGELFF. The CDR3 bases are TGTGCCAGCAGTTCCCCGGCGAGGACCGGCACCGGGGAGCTGTTTTTT.

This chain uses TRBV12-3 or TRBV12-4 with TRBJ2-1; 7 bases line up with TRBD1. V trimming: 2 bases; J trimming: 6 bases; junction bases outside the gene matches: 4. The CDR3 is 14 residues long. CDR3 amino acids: CASSLQGELNEQFF. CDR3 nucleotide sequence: TGTGCCAGCAGTTTACAGGGGGAGCTCAATGAGCAGTTCTTC.

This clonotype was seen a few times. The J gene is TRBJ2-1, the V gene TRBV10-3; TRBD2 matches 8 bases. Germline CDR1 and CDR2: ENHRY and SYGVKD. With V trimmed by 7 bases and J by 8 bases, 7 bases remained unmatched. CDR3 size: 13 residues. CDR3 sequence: CAIKGSGMDEQFF. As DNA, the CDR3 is TGTGCCATCAAAGGTAGCGGGATGGATGAGCAGTTCTTC.

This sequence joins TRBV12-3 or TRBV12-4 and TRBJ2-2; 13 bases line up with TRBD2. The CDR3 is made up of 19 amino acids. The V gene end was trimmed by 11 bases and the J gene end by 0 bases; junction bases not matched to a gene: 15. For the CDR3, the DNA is TGTGCCCTCTGTTCACACCCGGGACTAGCGGGGACGAACACCGGGGAGCTGTTTTTT. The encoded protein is CALCSHPGLAGTNTGELFF.